This TCR beta chain was captured in a study of cytomegalovirus exposure and HLA in healthy donors. Study context: Findings of an earlier analysis included under 140 million unique TCR beta sequences from some 200 million T cells.

This clone was seen a handful of times. Its specificity is not known. The PCR made use of 60 Vbeta and 13 Jbeta primers. Original analysis: Later, tens of millions of unique TCR beta chains were counted in an analysis, and approximately 10 million of them were shared. The assay was immunoSEQ multiplex PCR, and TCRdb's table has in-frame clones only and misses some. V and J calls and clone size are those listed in that table; D and trimming were worked out from the DNA. The sample shows 150,000 to 200,000 clones, approximately 82% of them seen only once. Germline loops: CDR1 MDHEN, CDR2 SYDVKM. The CDR3 covers 21 residues. With 4 bases removed from V and 0 bases from J, the gap between germline ends came to 30 bases. Notes on the study in general: The study listed approximately 160 cytomegalovirus-associated TCR beta chains.

The specimen sequenced was PBMCs. The chain carries TRBV28 and TRBJ1-1, with D possibly being TRBD1 (6 bases). The source is a woman in her thirties or forties in good health and CMV-seropositive. The CDR3 sequence is CASSSFFLREGPRDMNTEAFF. Written as DNA, the CDR3 is TGTGCCAGCAGTTCGTTCTTTCTCAGGGAGGGGCCTAGGGACATGAACACTGAAGCTTTCTTT.